This T cell receptor (beta chain) was sequenced during a study of shared T cell receptors in the human thymus (dated by TCRdb to about 2021). Notes on the research overall: The study examined how the human thymus generates shared, self-reactive T-cell receptor alpha chains.

This clone was counted a few times. Its antigen remains undetermined. No clone much larger than this one lies a single base away; base qualities are absent. Library creation used the immunoSEQ multiplex PCR assay. TCRdb re-hosts the immuneACCESS table, in-frame sequences only. Its copies lack some clones; in the studies checked, an unresolved V gene accounts for under half of them, and the cause for the rest is not known. The sample table shows some 760,000 clones, and roughly 85% are seen once. The top ten hold roughly 0.01% of the sample. These data also formed part of another study, on human thymus T cells. Drawing on the second study: Immunologically healthy infants undergoing open corrective cardiac surgery for congenital heart defects in Finland were used as donors. The thymus tissue came from surgical resects taken out during corrective cardiac surgery. V and J gene segment usage appeared biased in both thymic and peripheral blood repertoires. The related research reported highly overlapping thymic TCR repertoires among unrelated individuals. The study described the TCR alpha and beta repertoires in about eight infant thymus samples and a few matching peripheral blood samples. The cohort included several male and two female infants, with donor ages spanning 7 to 244 days. Thymocytes were freed from the tissue by mechanical means and kept at -70 degrees C as pellets of roughly 9-34 million cells. A QIAsymphony instrument was used to extract genomic DNA from the frozen cell pellets. The immunoSEQ multiplex PCR assay was used to amplify the TCRB and TCRAD loci from a standardized quantity of quality-controlled genomic DNA. Amplicons spanned the V(D)J region at a length sufficient to cover the CDR3 and identify V and J genes. Amplicon sequencing was performed on an Illumina platform through the commercial immunoSEQ service. Primer bias and sequencing errors were corrected using previously described methods, and TCRAD and TCRB definitions followed the IMGT database. Repertoires were analysed with immunoSEQ Analyzer 3.0 and VDJTools, covering basic statistics, V/J segment usage, diversity estimates, rarefaction and pairwise overlap. Diversity was estimated using the Chao1, ChaoE, Efron-Thisted, Shannon and inverse Simpson indices, and was also estimated on datasets down-sampled to the size of the smallest sample. Repertoire overlap was assessed by strict matching of CDR3 nucleotide sequence, V gene and J gene, and clustering was done by Jaccard-based multidimensional scaling. On average, thymus samples yielded 810,000 or so unique TCRB clonotypes, whereas blood samples yielded roughly 81,000.

The material sequenced was thymocytes. The source of this sequence is a girl under three years old with a congenital heart defect. Donor details come from another sample of the same person, matched by shared clones.

Here is the DNA: TGCGCCAGCAGCGCGGGACAGTACTCTGGAAACACCATATATTTT. The resulting protein is CASSAGQYSGNTIYF. The rearrangement combines TRBV5-1 with TRBJ1-3; 7 central bases correspond to TRBD1. CDR1 SGHRS and CDR2 YFSETQ were looked up in the germline V gene. Compared with germline, V lacks 4 bases and J lacks 0 bases; bases without a gene match: 4. The CDR3 sequence holds 15 residues, the cysteine and phenylalanine included. Of the read, only the CDR3 DNA is kept; its 45 bases are in frame from base 1.